This TCR beta chain was identified during a study of vaccination and CD4 T cells after COVID-19. Study information: Convalescent donors were composed of six males and four females, of whom two were Hispanic. In culture, cells were exposed to overlapping spike peptides from SARS-CoV-2, HCoV-NL63, HCoV-OC43 and HCoV-229E.

Once obtained from cultured CD4+ T cells, the DNA was sequenced using the Oncomine TCR Beta short-read assay. MiXCR, run by TCRdb on the PCR reads, gives a single entry per CDR3 protein. The data hold fewer than 20,000 distinct CDR3 sequences, with roughly 29% observed a single time. Treatment noted: approximately 9-day PBMC culture with coronavirus spike peptide pools or control peptides (ViraFEST assay). Positivity by PCR occurred from March to December 2020, a period that predated US Alpha, Beta and Delta variants. The V gene lost 2 bases and the J gene lost 3 bases, with 11 bases spanning the gap. There are 15 residues in the CDR3. In germline, CDR1 is MNHEY, CDR2 SVGEGT. Note on this clonotype: As yet, its antigen is unknown.

The material sequenced was cultured CD4+ T cells from blood. This TCR came from a human donor with COVID-19. This chain joins TRBV6-2 or TRBV6-3 and TRBJ1-5, with D perhaps matching TRBD1 (5 bases). The CDR3 region is CASSYPGLYNQPQHF. CDR3 in DNA: TGTGCCAGCAGTTACCCGGGACTGTACAATCAGCCCCAGCATTTT.